This record concerns one T cell receptor (beta chain) sequence. This sample was included in a study of T-cell reconstitution after alpha-beta-depleted transplantation in children. TCRbeta library construction was performed incorporating unique molecular identifiers. MiXCR, applied by TCRdb to the PCR reads, yields one record per CDR3 protein. This sample has about half a million distinct CDR3 sequences, with around 13% found just once. The CDR3 spans 14 residues. V lost 6 bases to trimming and J lost 6 bases, with 14 bases between them. The TCR comes from a human donor who donated a stem cell graft to a child with combined immunodeficiency. This sequence joins TRBV12-3 or TRBV12-4 and TRBJ1-4; D is uncertain. The specimen was PBMCs from the stem cell graft donor, collected from the stem cell graft. The CDR3 nucleotides are TGTGCCAGCAGATCCAAAGCTTCGGATGAAAAACTGTTTTTT. Translating gives CASRSKASDEKLFF.